This TCR beta chain came from a study of molecular identifiers for immune sequencing clone quantification. In this sample, this clonotype turned up a few times. Antigen unknown. TCRdb called the PCR reads again in MiXCR, with one record for every CDR3 protein. The sample holds approximately 590,000 distinct CDR3 sequences, roughly 23% seen once. Sorting selected naive CD8 T cells with a CD8+CD4-CCR7+CD45RA+ phenotype. Notes on the study in general: Spiked Jurkat TCR RNA equal to one cell could reportedly be picked out among one million naive cells. Same-barcode identical TCR molecules could make highly expanded clones look smaller than they are. The study found clones above 20 RNA copies held over 98% of effector molecules and under 1% in naive cells.

Germline CDR1 is DFQATT and CDR2 is SNEGSKA (reference sequence). CDR3 length: 16 amino acids. V shed 6 bases, J shed 0 bases, and the junction held 10 bases outside the gene matches. The sample comprised naive CD8+ T cells from blood, with Jurkat cell RNA spiked in. Sample subset: FACS-sorted CD8+CD4-CCR7+CD45RA+ naive T cells. The chain has TRBV20-1 and TRBJ2-2; 7 bases agree with TRBD2. The source is a human donor in good health. Some libraries in this study had Jurkat cell RNA spiked in. The CDR3: CSASPRLAANTGELFF. As DNA, the CDR3 is TGCAGTGCAAGTCCCCGTCTAGCGGCGAACACCGGGGAGCTGTTTTTT.